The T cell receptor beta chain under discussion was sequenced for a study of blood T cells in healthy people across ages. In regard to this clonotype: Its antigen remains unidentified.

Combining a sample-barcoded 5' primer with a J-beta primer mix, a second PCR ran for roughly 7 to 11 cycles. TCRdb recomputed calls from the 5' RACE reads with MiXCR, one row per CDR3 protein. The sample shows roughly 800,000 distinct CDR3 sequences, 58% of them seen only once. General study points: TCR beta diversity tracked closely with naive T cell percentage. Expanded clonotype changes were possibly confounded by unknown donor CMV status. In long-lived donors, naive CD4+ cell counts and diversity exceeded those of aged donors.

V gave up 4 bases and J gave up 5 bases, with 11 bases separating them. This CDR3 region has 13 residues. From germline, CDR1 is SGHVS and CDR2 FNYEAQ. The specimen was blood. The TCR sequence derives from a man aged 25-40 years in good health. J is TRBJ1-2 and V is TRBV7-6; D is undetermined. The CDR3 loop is CASSSEPQYGYTF. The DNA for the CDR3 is TGTGCCAGCAGCTCAGAGCCTCAATATGGCTACACCTTC.